The entry below describes one T cell receptor (beta chain). This clonotype occurred many times. The target of this receptor is not known. Its ends do not fully match the called genes, so a read error is possible. These data originate in a study of human T cells and chemical hapten exposure (dated by TCRdb to the early 2020s). Notes on the research overall: For sensitization, 2% DPC in acetone was applied to a 2 cm by 2 cm area of upper inner arm skin. Throughout the approximately 25-week study period, patients were also given weekly therapeutic DPC doses on the scalp. Patch testing was performed on the upper back with Finn chambers containing 0.01% DPC, and the patch tests were scored after 6 days according to International Contact Dermatitis Research Group standards. Most of the patients in the cohort were female, and the cohort covered alopecia areata with under or over 50% scalp involvement, alopecia totalis and alopecia universalis. The libraries were sequenced as a pool, and the TCR yield per sample differed mostly because of small variations in library volumes within the pool. The study tracked peripheral blood TCR repertoire changes in vivo during primary and secondary sensitization to the hapten diphenylcyclopropenone (DPC) in alopecia patients. Blood was sampled from patients pre-sensitization (week 0) and at 2, 6 and about 24 weeks after DPC sensitization. Blood for TCR sequencing was provided by twenty-nine alopecia patients at one to four time points (pre-sensitization, 2, 6 and 24 weeks). Both TCR alpha and TCR beta chains were sequenced from each blood RNA sample.

Results the study describes overall, beyond this receptor: The number of TCRs above 1 in 1000 frequency did not change with DPC sensitization; there was no evidence of global repertoire structure alterations. Expanded TCRs formed significantly more large CDR3 similarity clusters than pre-sensitization or healthy control sets, consistent with antigen-driven responses. A positive correlation was found between the number of PT1 expanded TCRs and patch test score, with significance reached at thresholds 8, 16 and 32 but not 4. Repeated subsampling changed both the strength of the expansion versus patch-test correlation and the threshold at which the correlation became significant. Alopecia, a presumed autoimmune disease, was present in all patients, so the immune response of the patients might differ from that of healthy individuals.

There are 15 amino acids in the CDR3, from cysteine to phenylalanine inclusive. Solely the CDR3 DNA is kept, with 45 bases framed from the first base. The germline V gene provides CDR1 SGDLS and CDR2 YYNGEE. What the time point label conveys for this sample: patch test 1, 2 weeks after DPC sensitization. The treatment or condition label here, explained by the study, means: therapeutic diphenylcyclopropenone sensitization with weekly scalp DPC. Total RNA was extracted from unfractionated whole blood collected in Tempus Blood RNA tubes. At every patch-test visit, the blood draw took place before the patch test was put on. To be eligible, patients had to be aged 18 to 70, diagnosed with alopecia and judged suitable for DPC therapy, while pregnant patients were excluded. The library was generated by RACE. TCRdb shows the sequencer as NextSeq 500. During library preparation, unique molecular identifiers were attached to individual cDNA molecules so that TCRs could be counted in a quantitative, reproducible way. Per the original workflow: Samples had a median of roughly 99,000 TCRs, with a range from about 23,224 to 700,000. V, J and CDR3 annotation of the TCR reads was carried out using the Decombinator software suite. For the PS versus PT1 abundance plots, all samples were subsampled to the same number of TCRs (28,000). Expanded TCRs were defined as absent before sensitization and observed at least eight times at the 2-week time point. The public reads were reanalyzed by TCRdb: fastp trimming at Q25, MiXCR alignment, in-frame beta chains only. Each entry merges the rows of one CDR3 protein and shows their most common DNA and genes. These V and J calls derive from TCRdb rather than the authors' analysis. The sample table shows roughly 34,000 distinct CDR3 sequences, and more than 6% are seen once. The ten largest clones represent about 10% of the sample.

This TCR was sampled from a woman in her twenties or thirties with alopecia areata. Some clones in this sample may be carry-over from other donors' samples. The material sequenced was whole blood, taken in connection with sensitization to the hapten diphenylcyclopropenone (DPC). The chain was built from TRBV9 and TRBJ1-1, and perhaps TRBD1 as D gene, on 6 matching bases. The CDR3 in this case is CAGSSRQDMNTEAFF. The nucleotide sequence reads TGTGCCGGCAGCTCCAGACAGGACATGAACACTGAAGCTTTCTTT.